The T cell receptor (beta chain) under discussion was sequenced for a study of fetal regulatory T cell absence and autoimmunity. General study findings and limits: TRB gene family usage was broadly similar in cord blood and pancreas. Compared with cord blood, pancreas showed oligoclonal TCR enrichment, some clones over 80-fold.

As to this clone: The antigen is unknown.

This was a survey-level run. The method was immunoSEQ multiplex PCR; TCRdb's version includes in-frame clones alone and lacks a portion of them. The repertoire includes roughly 95,000 clones, roughly 70% of them detected once, and roughly 2% sits in the top ten. Germline V CDR1 and CDR2: SGHDN, FVKESK. V dropped 5 bases and J dropped 4; count of bases not matched to a gene: 13. This CDR3 has 18 amino acids. The gene calls are TRBV14 and TRBJ1-5, with 11 bases that match TRBD1. This TCR was sampled from a male donor with IPEX syndrome. The material sequenced was pancreas tissue. The CDR3 DNA is TGTGCCAGCAGCAAACGGACAGGGGGCGAGGGGGCGAATCAGCCCCAGCATTTT. This encodes CASSKRTGGEGANQPQHF.